The next 30 T cell receptor beta chains were all read from a single sample in a study of T cell responses to AZD1222 COVID-19 vaccine. TCRdb's table, derived via immunoSEQ multiplex PCR, lists solely in-frame clones and lacks some. The table has 130,000 to 150,000 clones, about 90% seen once. Specimen: peripheral blood, collected on day 0 of AZD1222 vaccination. Receptor source: an adult in good health.

The sample holds one count of this clone. This chain links TRBV6-1 with TRBJ2-5, with TRBD1 matching 10 bases. In germline, CDR1 is MNHNS, CDR2 SASEGT. Trimming took 3 bases from V and 10 from J; bases not matched to a gene: 8. The CDR3 spans 14 residues. The CDR3: CASSEGQGWWDQYF. The CDR3 DNA sequence: TGTGCCAGCAGTGAGGGACAGGGGTGGTGGGACCAGTACTTC.

The chain links TRBV27 to TRBJ1-1; no clear D. Germline assignment: CDR1 MNHEY and CDR2 SMNVEV (reference sequence). The length of the CDR3 is 13 residues. V was shortened by 5 bases and J by 1 base, with 8 bases between the two germline ends. Written as DNA, the CDR3 is TGTGCCAGCAGTATCACACCGAACACTGAAGCTTTCTTT. It codes for CASSITPNTEAFF.

The chain links TRBV20-1 to TRBJ2-5; D unresolved. The germline gives CDR1 DFQATT, CDR2 SNEGSKA (reference sequence). V lost 3 bases and J lost 4, with 15 bases in between. This CDR3 spans 14 amino acids. The CDR3 is CSASSRMARETQYF. Written as DNA, the CDR3 is TGCAGTGCTAGTTCCAGGATGGCAAGAGAGACCCAGTACTTC.

The gene calls are TRBV27 and TRBJ2-7; D is possibly TRBD2 (5 bases). This CDR3 has 14 residues. Germline V lookup: CDR1 MNHEY, CDR2 SMNVEV (reference sequence). V was clipped by 5 bases and J by 7 bases, with 18 bases between them. The CDR3 DNA reads TGTGCCAGCAGTAATAGCGATGGGAAAGGAGAGCAGTACTTC. Translation: CASSNSDGKGEQYF.

The rearrangement joins TRBV5-4 to TRBJ2-7; D might be TRBD2 (6 bases). The CDR3 covers 14 residues. Germline V CDR1 and CDR2: SGHNT, YYREEE (reference sequence). V lost 1 base to trimming and J lost 4 bases, with 12 bases between them. The CDR3 DNA sequence: TGTGCCAGCAGCTTGTCGGGACTGACATACGAGCAGTACTTC. It is translated as CASSLSGLTYEQYF.

The genes are TRBV11-2 and TRBJ2-5; TRBD2 matches at 10 bases. In germline, CDR1 is SGHAT, CDR2 FQNNGV. V dropped 4 bases and J dropped 9; count of bases not matched to a gene: 11. This CDR3 region has 15 residues. The CDR3 bases are TGTGCCAGCAGCTACGGGACTAGCGCCCCAAGGGCCCAGTACTTC. Protein: CASSYGTSAPRAQYF.

The chain links TRBV15 to TRBJ2-5; D not resolved. V lost 0 bases and J lost 4, with 12 bases in between. The CDR3 is 15 residues long. Germline V gene sequence: CDR1 LNHNV, CDR2 YYDKDF (reference sequence). Here the CDR3 DNA reads TGTGCCACCAGCAGAGATGGAGCGTGGGGAGAGACCCAGTACTTC. Translated: CATSRDGAWGETQYF.

The genes are TRBV5-4 and TRBJ1-3; perhaps TRBD1 as D (5 bases). CDR3 length: 15 amino acids. The germline V gene has CDR1 SGHNT and CDR2 YYREEE (reference sequence). V lost 4 bases and J lost 2, with 13 bases in between. The CDR3 DNA reads as TGTGCCAGCAGCCGGGGGTCGGGGGCTGGAAACACCATATATTTT. It encodes CASSRGSGAGNTIYF.

In this sample, this clone turned up once. This chain uses TRBV19 with TRBJ1-3, with D perhaps matching TRBD1 (6 bases). Germline CDR1 and CDR2: LNHDA and SQIVND (reference sequence). The CDR3 has 16 amino acids. V was cut by 6 bases and J by 0 bases, with 15 bases left in between. Written as DNA, the CDR3 is TGTGCCAGTAGGGGGCAAGGGGGTAACTCTGGAAACACCATATATTTT. Its translation is CASRGQGGNSGNTIYF.

The CDR3 bases are TGTGCCAGCAGCCAGCTAAGGACAGGCACAGATACGCAGTATTTT. It codes for CASSQLRTGTDTQYF. The chain carries TRBV4-2 and TRBJ2-3; a weak D match, TRBD1 (6 bases). Trimming took 3 bases from V and 1 from J, leaving 11 bases between them. The CDR3 spans 15 residues. Germline V gene sequence: CDR1 LGHNA, CDR2 YNFKEQ.

This chain uses TRBV7-9 with TRBJ1-2; no firm D call. CDR1 SEHNR and CDR2 FQNEAQ come from the germline V gene (reference sequence). The ends were cut back, 5 bases at V and 0 bases at J, with 10 bases in the middle. The CDR3 covers 14 residues. The CDR3 is CASSHGSANYGYTF. The CDR3, as DNA: TGTGCCAGCAGCCACGGCTCAGCTAACTATGGCTACACCTTC.

The chain employs TRBV11-3 and TRBJ2-7; the D is unclear. V lost 0 bases, J lost 1 base, and 4 bases lay in between. This CDR3 region has 13 residues. The germline gives CDR1 SGHNT, CDR2 YENEEA. In DNA form, the CDR3 reads TGTGCCAGCAGCTTAGAACAGTCCTACGAGCAGTACTTC. It codes for CASSLEQSYEQYF.

The rearrangement uses TRBV24-1 and TRBJ2-2; D assignment may be TRBD1 or TRBD2 (5 bases each). Germline values: CDR1 KGHDR, CDR2 SFDVKD. This CDR3 has 14 amino acids. V lost 4 bases to trimming and J lost 7 bases, with 12 bases between them. DNA for the CDR3: TGTGCCACCAGTGACCTGGGACCTCTCGGGGAGCTGTTTTTT. As protein: CATSDLGPLGELFF.

The genes are TRBV9 and TRBJ1-3; D unclear. Per germline, CDR1 SGDLS and CDR2 YYNGEE. Deletions cut 3 bases from V and 2 bases from J, with 15 bases between. The CDR3 runs 16 residues. CDR3 region: CASSATFRDTGNTIYF. CDR3 in DNA: TGTGCCAGCAGCGCAACCTTTAGGGATACTGGAAACACCATATATTTT.

The chain uses TRBV6-5 and TRBJ2-1; 11 nucleotides match TRBD1. The germline V gene has CDR1 MNHEY and CDR2 SVGAGI. The CDR3 loop spans 14 amino acids. V shed 6 bases, J shed 7 bases, and the junction held 5 bases outside the gene matches. The CDR3 DNA reads TGTGCCAGCAGAGGGACAGGGGGGATAAATGAGCAGTTCTTC. Residues: CASRGTGGINEQFF.

This chain uses TRBV18 with TRBJ1-2; 8 nucleotides agree with TRBD1. The CDR3 consists of 15 residues. Germline V gene sequence: CDR1 KGHSH, CDR2 LQKENI. Germline trimming cut 2 bases from V and 1 base from J; bases unmatched to any gene: 3. CDR3 bases: TGTGCCAGCTCACCATCAGGGGGCTATAACTATGGCTACACCTTC. Its protein is CASSPSGGYNYGYTF. The full variable domain, rest sourced from reference TRBV18 and TRBJ1-2, is NAGVMQNPRHLVRRRGQEARLRCSPMKGHSHVYWYRQLPEEGLKFMVYLQKENIIDESGMPKERFSAEFPKEGPSILRIQQVVRGDSAAYFCASSPSGGYNYGYTFGSGTRLTVV.

This clone was found once. Other DNA sequences in the sample encode the same CDR3. The chain joins TRBV27 to TRBJ2-7; no firm D call. The V gene lost 5 bases and the J gene lost 0 bases, with 5 bases spanning the gap. This CDR3 is built from 12 residues. Germline values: CDR1 MNHEY, CDR2 SMNVEV (reference sequence). The CDR3 is CASSGSSYEQYF. The CDR3 DNA reads as TGTGCCAGCAGTGGTAGCTCCTACGAGCAGTACTTC.

The chain recombines TRBV27 with TRBJ2-7; perhaps D is TRBD1 or TRBD2 (5 bases each). Trimming took 3 bases from V and 2 from J, leaving 14 bases between them. The CDR3 consists of 15 residues. Per germline, CDR1 MNHEY and CDR2 SMNVEV (reference sequence). The CDR3 loop reads CASSFSPGTAYEQYF. The DNA of the CDR3 is TGTGCCAGCAGTTTCTCGCCCGGGACGGCCTACGAGCAGTACTTC.

This chain uses TRBV5-6 with TRBJ2-1, with D tentatively TRBD2 (6 bases). Germline loops: CDR1 SGHDT, CDR2 YYEEEE. V gave up 0 bases and J gave up 4 bases, with 11 bases separating them. The CDR3 extends over 15 amino acids. CDR3 nucleotide sequence: TGTGCCAGCAGCTTGGTTCGCGGAGGGTACAATGAGCAGTTCTTC. Protein: CASSLVRGGYNEQFF.

The CDR3 region is CASSLDNRYEQYF. CDR3 nucleotides: TGTGCCAGCAGCTTGGATAACAGATACGAGCAGTACTTC. V is TRBV5-6 and J is TRBJ2-7; D is unclear. V lost 0 bases and J 4 bases, leaving 8 bases between the germline ends. CDR3 length: 13 amino acids. Germline V gene lookup returns CDR1 SGHDT and CDR2 YYEEEE.

In this sample, this clone turned up a few times. V and J are TRBV7-2 and TRBJ2-5; 8 nucleotides match TRBD2. The germline gives CDR1 SGHTA, CDR2 FQGNSA. Losses at the gene ends were 4 bases for V and 8 bases for J; bases not matched to a gene: 9. The CDR3 is made up of 14 amino acids. The CDR3 region is CASSSPIAGKTQYF. The CDR3 DNA reads as TGTGCCAGCAGCTCTCCAATAGCGGGAAAAACCCAGTACTTC.

This chain uses TRBV19 with TRBJ1-1, with D hard to call. CDR1 and CDR2 from the germline V gene are LNHDA and SQIVND (reference sequence). This CDR3 has 17 amino acids. Trimming stripped 4 bases from V and 0 bases from J, with 18 bases between. The CDR3 DNA reads as TGTGCCAGTAGTAACGCCTTACAACCCACCATGAACACTGAAGCTTTCTTT. Protein sequence: CASSNALQPTMNTEAFF.

The V gene is TRBV28, the J gene TRBJ2-2; 8 bases line up with TRBD1. With V trimmed by 2 bases and J by 5 bases, 10 bases remained unmatched. Per the germline V gene, CDR1 is MDHEN and CDR2 is SYDVKM. This CDR3 contains 17 residues. CDR3 nucleotide sequence: TGTGCCAGCAGTTTAAACTTCGGGACAGGTCTTACCGGGGAGCTGTTTTTT. Translated, it gives CASSLNFGTGLTGELFF.

CDR3 residues: CASSFGTGVNSPLHF. The CDR3 DNA reads as TGTGCCAGCAGCTTCGGGACAGGGGTGAATTCACCCCTCCACTTT. The V call is TRBV7-8, the J call TRBJ1-6; 10 bases map to TRBD1. V trimming: 3 bases; J trimming: 7 bases; junction bases outside the gene matches: 3. Germline V gives CDR1 SGHVS, CDR2 FQNEAQ. There are 15 residues in the CDR3.

The rearrangement links TRBV7-9 to TRBJ2-3, with D perhaps matching TRBD2 (6 bases). The CDR3 sequence is 16 residues long. Germline V gene sequence: CDR1 SEHNR, CDR2 FQNEAQ (reference sequence). The V end lost 4 bases, the J end lost 1 base, and 15 bases lay between the germline ends. The chain's CDR3 is CASSSPRRGGTDTQYF. The CDR3 coding sequence is TGTGCCAGCAGCTCCCCAAGGAGGGGAGGCACAGATACGCAGTATTTT.

The chain uses TRBV12-3 or TRBV12-4 and TRBJ1-1; D not certain. Deletions cut 2 bases from V and 3 bases from J, with 7 bases between. This CDR3 has 13 amino acids. The DNA of the CDR3 is TGTGCCAGCAGTTTATTCGGAGACACTGAAGCTTTCTTT. Residues: CASSLFGDTEAFF.

The chain uses TRBV5-6 and TRBJ2-7; 8 nucleotides agree with TRBD2. Germline V CDR1 and CDR2: SGHDT, YYEEEE. V gave up 0 bases and J gave up 2 bases; unmatched junction bases: 7. The CDR3 is 16 residues long. The CDR3 reads CASSLDVGLGPYEQYF. CDR3 nucleotide sequence: TGTGCCAGCAGCTTGGATGTGGGACTAGGCCCCTACGAGCAGTACTTC.

The chain uses TRBV30 and TRBJ1-1; 7 bases agree with TRBD1. The CDR3 consists of 12 residues. V shed 7 bases, J shed 3 bases, and the junction held 5 bases outside the gene matches. Germline V lookup: CDR1 GTSNPN, CDR2 SVGIG (reference sequence). CDR3 in amino acids: CASRQGDTEAFF. CDR3 coding DNA: TGTGCCTCACGACAGGGCGACACTGAAGCTTTCTTT.

The J gene is TRBJ2-7, the V gene TRBV27; 8 positions agree with TRBD2. Germline CDR1 MNHEY, CDR2 SMNVEV (reference sequence). This CDR3 contains 15 residues. V lost 2 bases and J lost 4; bases outside the gene matches: 7. CDR3 sequence: CASSLTGGPGYEQYF. The CDR3 nucleotides read TGTGCCAGCAGTTTAACGGGGGGGCCAGGGTACGAGCAGTACTTC.

The chain uses TRBV19 and TRBJ1-5; no firm D call. Germline CDR1 LNHDA, CDR2 SQIVND (reference sequence). The CDR3 is 15 amino acids. Trimming cost V 0 bases and J 3 bases, with 9 bases left between them. CDR3 sequence: CASSIDLTPNQPQHF. The DNA of the CDR3 is TGTGCCAGTAGTATAGATCTAACACCCAATCAGCCCCAGCATTTT. Filled out from reference TRBV19 and TRBJ1-5, the complete variable domain reads DGGITQSPKYLFRKEGQNVTLSCEQNLNHDAMYWYRQDPGQGLRLIYYSQIVNDFQKGDIAEGYSVSREKKESFPLTVTSAQKNPTAFYLCASSIDLTPNQPQHFGDGTRLSIL.